This T cell receptor beta chain was captured by sequencing in a study of shared clonotypes between healthy human individuals. Terminally differentiated effector memory CD45RA+ cells were left out of the naive CD8 fraction, which was CD45RO-negative and positively selected for CCR7. This table comes from immunoSEQ multiplex PCR, and its TCRdb copy is limited to in-frame clones, with some not included. The sample consists of about 590,000 clones, nearly 97% of them appearing once. Germline CDR1 reads SGHAT; CDR2 reads FQNNGV. V gave up 5 bases and J gave up 2 bases; unmatched junction bases: 5. The CDR3 consists of 16 residues. Study findings and constraints: Shared clonotypes: roughly 5% naive CD4, around 3.5% naive CD8, about 2.4% memory CD4, 0.4% to 0.45% memory CD8. Sorted-subset samples were not fully sequenced, rarefaction indicated. Compared with clonotypes that all four donors shared, non-shared clonotypes had lower generation probabilities.

As regards this clone: Its cognate antigen is unknown.

The V call is TRBV11-2, the J call TRBJ2-3, with 12 bases matching TRBD2. The source material was naive CD8+ T cells sorted from blood. This TCR was recovered from a woman younger than 45 in good health. The CDR3 spells CASSLLAGGPTDTQYF. CDR3 sequence (DNA): TGTGCCAGCAGCCTACTAGCGGGAGGCCCCACAGATACGCAGTATTTT. Using reference TRBV11-2 and TRBJ2-3 for the parts outside the CDR3, the full variable domain is EAGVAQSPRYKIIEKRQSVAFWCNPISGHATLYWYQQILGQGPKLLIQFQNNGVVDDSQLPKDRFSAERLKGVDSTLKIQPAKLEDSAVYLCASSLLAGGPTDTQYFGPGTRLTVL.